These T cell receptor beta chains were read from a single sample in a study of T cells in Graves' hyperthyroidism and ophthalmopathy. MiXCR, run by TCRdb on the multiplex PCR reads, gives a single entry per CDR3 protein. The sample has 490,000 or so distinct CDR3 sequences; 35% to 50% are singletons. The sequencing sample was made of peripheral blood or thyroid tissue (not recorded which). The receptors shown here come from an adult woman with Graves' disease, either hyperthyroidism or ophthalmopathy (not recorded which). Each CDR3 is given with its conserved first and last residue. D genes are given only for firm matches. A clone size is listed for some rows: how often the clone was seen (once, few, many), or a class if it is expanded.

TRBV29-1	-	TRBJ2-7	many	CSAGTTPGYEQYF	TGCAGCGCCGGCACAACCCCCGGGTACGAGCAGTACTTC
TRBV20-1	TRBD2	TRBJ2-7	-	CSARAPTSGSYEQYF	TGCAGTGCTAGAGCTCCTACTAGCGGGAGTTACGAGCAGTACTTC
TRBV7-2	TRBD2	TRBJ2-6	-	CASSFSGSGSGANVLTF	TGTGCCAGCAGCTTTAGCGGGAGCGGCTCTGGGGCCAACGTCCTGACTTTC
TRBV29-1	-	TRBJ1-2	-	CSAPSFINYGYTF	TGCAGCGCTCCCTCCTTCATTAACTATGGCTACACCTTC
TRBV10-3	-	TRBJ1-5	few	CAISESMGKLQPQHF	TGTGCCATCAGTGAGTCGATGGGGAAATTGCAGCCCCAGCATTTT
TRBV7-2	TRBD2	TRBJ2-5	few	CASSFPRWGTSGKQIQETQYF	TGTGCCAGCAGCTTCCCTAGATGGGGGACTAGCGGGAAACAAATCCAAGAGACCCAGTACTTC
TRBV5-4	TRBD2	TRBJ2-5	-	CASSLDVTSGRWTQYF	TGTGCCAGCAGCTTGGATGTTACTAGCGGGAGATGGACCCAGTACTTC
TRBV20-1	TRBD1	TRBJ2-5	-	CSARTGTGYATQYF	TGCAGTGCTAGAACCGGGACAGGGTATGCGACCCAGTACTTC
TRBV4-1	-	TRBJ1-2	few	CASSQGITRGRENGYTF	TGCGCCAGCAGCCAAGGTATTACTAGGGGCAGGGAGAATGGCTACACCTTC
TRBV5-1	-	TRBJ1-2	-	CASGQISTYGYTF	TGCGCCAGCGGACAGATCTCTACCTACGGCTACACCTTC
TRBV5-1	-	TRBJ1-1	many	CASSLGADEAFF	TGCGCCAGCAGCTTGGGGGCTGATGAAGCTTTCTTT
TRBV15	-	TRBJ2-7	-	CATSRFPQGFDQYF	TGTGCCACCAGCAGATTCCCACAGGGCTTCGATCAGTACTTC
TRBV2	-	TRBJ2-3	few	CASSGQSSTDTQYF	TGTGCCAGCAGTGGCCAGAGTTCCACAGATACGCAGTATTTT
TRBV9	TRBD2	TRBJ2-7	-	CASSPSSGTNPYEQYF	TGTGCCAGCAGCCCGTCCTCCGGGACTAATCCCTACGAGCAGTACTTC
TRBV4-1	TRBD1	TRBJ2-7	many	CASSRDRGLEQYF	TGCGCCAGCAGTCGGGACAGGGGACTCGAGCAGTACTTC
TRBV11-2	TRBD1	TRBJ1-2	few	CASRGTAKSLGGYTF	TGTGCCAGCAGAGGGACAGCTAAGTCTCTGGGTGGCTACACCTTC
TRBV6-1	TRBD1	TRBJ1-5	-	CASSDRGQSNQPQHF	TGTGCCAGCAGTGACAGGGGGCAAAGCAATCAGCCCCAGCATTTT
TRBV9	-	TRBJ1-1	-	CASSERGISRAFF	TGTGCCAGCAGCGAGCGGGGAATCAGTCGAGCTTTCTTT
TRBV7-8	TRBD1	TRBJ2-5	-	CASSLGPLGQEIQYF	TGTGCCAGCAGCTTAGGTCCATTGGGACAGGAGATCCAGTACTTC
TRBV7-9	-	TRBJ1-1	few	CASGRTNTEAFF	TGTGCCAGCGGAAGGACGAACACTGAAGCTTTCTTT
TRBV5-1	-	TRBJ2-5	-	CASSQRERETQYF	TGCGCCAGCAGTCAACGGGAGCGAGAGACCCAGTACTTC
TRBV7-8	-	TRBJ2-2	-	CASSFPAPAGELFF	TGTGCCAGTAGCTTTCCAGCCCCGGCCGGGGAGCTGTTTTTT
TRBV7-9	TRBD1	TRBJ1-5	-	CASSAGTGGDQPQHF	TGTGCCAGCAGCGCTGGGACAGGGGGTGATCAGCCCCAGCATTTT
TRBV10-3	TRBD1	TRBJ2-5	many	CAISQTGGAETQYF	TGTGCCATCAGCCAGACAGGGGGCGCGGAGACCCAGTACTTC
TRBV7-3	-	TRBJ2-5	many	CASSLISGQETQYF	TGTGCCAGCAGCTTAATCAGCGGGCAAGAGACCCAGTACTTC
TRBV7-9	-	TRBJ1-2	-	CASSLKSYGYTF	TGTGCCAGCAGCTTGAAAAGCTATGGCTACACCTTC